These T cell receptor beta chains were read from a single sample in a study of blood T cell repertoires in COVID-19. Measured with immunoSEQ multiplex PCR; TCRdb has only the in-frame clones, and not every one. The table lists over 250,000 clones, about 87% of them singletons. Sequenced: PBMCs or T cells enriched from blood (not recorded which). These receptor sequences come from a woman aged 18 to 35 who had recovered from COVID-19. The CDR3 runs from the conserved cysteine through the conserved F or W. A D gene is named only where the DNA matches it firmly. The size field is filled for only some rows; it gives once, few, many or a size class.

v_gene	d_gene	len	j_gene	abundance	CDR3aa	CDR3nt
TRBV20-1	NA	11	TRBJ2-3	NA	CSASPGDTQYF	TGCAGTGCTAGTCCAGGGGATACGCAGTATTTT
TRBV6-5	NA	12	TRBJ1-5	NA	CASSYGDQPQHF	TGTGCCAGCAGTTACGGAGATCAGCCCCAGCATTTT
TRBV7-9	NA	13	TRBJ2-2	NA	CASTYTATGELFF	TGTGCCAGCACCTACACAGCCACCGGGGAGCTGTTTTTT
TRBV19	NA	15	TRBJ1-1	NA	CASSIAPSGGTEAFF	TGTGCCAGTAGTATAGCCCCCTCGGGGGGCACTGAAGCTTTCTTT
TRBV30	NA	18	TRBJ1-4	NA	CAWSWGPGWETGVLKLFF	TGTGCCTGGAGTTGGGGACCTGGATGGGAGACGGGGGTTTTGAAACTGTTTTTT
TRBV11-2	NA	14	TRBJ2-7	NA	CASSLVVSNYEQYF	TGTGCCAGCAGCTTAGTGGTCAGTAACTACGAGCAGTACTTC
TRBV11-2	TRBD1	14	TRBJ1-4	NA	CASSQGQDNEKLFF	TGTGCCAGCAGCCAAGGACAGGATAATGAAAAACTGTTTTTT
TRBV5-6	NA	15	TRBJ1-6	NA	CASSLPAGLNSPLHF	TGTGCCAGCAGCCTCCCGGCAGGGCTTAATTCACCCCTCCACTTT
TRBV28	TRBD2	14	TRBJ2-7	NA	CASRAGTTEDEQYF	TGTGCCAGCAGGGCGGGGACTACAGAAGACGAGCAGTACTTC
TRBV28	TRBD1	14	TRBJ1-2	NA	CASSPVAGGYGYTF	TGTGCCAGCAGCCCAGTGGCAGGGGGCTATGGCTACACCTTC
TRBV6-1	NA	14	TRBJ1-2	NA	CASSETFGSGGYTF	TGTGCCAGCAGTGAAACCTTCGGGTCGGGAGGCTACACCTTC
TRBV28	TRBD2	13	TRBJ2-3	NA	CATASGGQDTQYF	TGTGCCACCGCTAGCGGGGGGCAAGATACGCAGTATTTT
TRBV4-2	NA	15	TRBJ2-7	NA	CASSAGVANSYEQYF	TGTGCCAGCAGCGCAGGGGTCGCGAACTCCTACGAGCAGTACTTC
TRBV28	TRBD1	16	TRBJ1-4	NA	CASGAFSGQHNEKLFF	TGTGCCAGCGGAGCGTTTTCGGGACAGCATAATGAAAAACTGTTTTTT
TRBV7-3	NA	15	TRBJ2-1	few	CASSLGGNSYNEQFF	TGTGCCAGCAGCCTAGGCGGGAATTCCTACAATGAGCAGTTCTTC
TRBV5-4	NA	14	TRBJ1-2	NA	CASSIYGSNYGYTF	TGTGCCAGCAGCATATACGGGTCGAACTATGGCTACACCTTC
TRBV19	NA	13	TRBJ2-7	few	CASSIQGKGEQYF	TGTGCCAGTAGTATCCAGGGTAAGGGCGAGCAGTACTTC
TRBV7-3	TRBD1	14	TRBJ2-3	once	CASSHGDRADTQYF	TGTGCCAGCAGCCACGGAGACAGGGCAGATACGCAGTATTTT
TRBV19	TRBD1	16	TRBJ1-4	NA	CASSTNPGQPIEKLFF	TGTGCCAGTAGTACTAACCCGGGACAGCCTATAGAAAAACTGTTTTTT
TRBV6-5	NA	14	TRBJ1-6	NA	CASASGSFGAPLHF	TGTGCCAGCGCTTCGGGGAGCTTCGGGGCACCCCTCCACTTT
TRBV7-8	TRBD2	14	TRBJ2-1	NA	CASSSGLAGVVQFF	TGTGCCAGCAGTTCCGGGCTAGCGGGAGTTGTGCAGTTCTTC
TRBV7-7	TRBD2	16	TRBJ2-5	few	CASSLTSGTHQETQYF	TGTGCCAGCAGCCTGACTAGCGGAACACACCAAGAGACCCAGTACTTC
TRBV5-4	TRBD1	13	TRBJ1-4	NA	CASSHHRGEKLFF	TGTGCCAGCAGCCACCACAGGGGTGAAAAACTGTTTTTT
TRBV7-2	TRBD2	15	TRBJ2-5	NA	CASSFGGAGQETQYF	TGTGCCAGCTCATTTGGGGGAGCGGGGCAAGAGACCCAGTACTTC
TRBV6-1	TRBD1	17	TRBJ2-5	once	CASSEAGPGRGRETQYF	TGTGCCAGCAGTGAAGCTGGTCCCGGCAGGGGGCGAGAGACCCAGTACTTC
TRBV19	NA	12	TRBJ1-2	NA	CASSNRGYGYTF	TGTGCCAGTAGTAATAGGGGCTATGGCTACACCTTC
TRBV7-9	TRBD1	16	TRBJ1-1	NA	CASSERTGRRGPEAFF	TGTGCCAGCAGCGAAAGGACAGGGCGGCGGGGCCCTGAAGCTTTCTTT
TRBV5-1	NA	15	TRBJ1-5	few	CASSLGGDSNQPQHF	TGCGCCAGCAGCTTGGGAGGAGACAGCAATCAGCCCCAGCATTTT
TRBV5-1	TRBD2	18	TRBJ2-3	NA	CASSLVGLAGPLTDTQYF	TGCGCCAGCAGCTTGGTTGGACTAGCGGGGCCGCTCACAGATACGCAGTATTTT
TRBV7-3	NA	17	TRBJ2-3	NA	CASSLTPNSGEADTQYF	TGTGCCAGCAGCTTAACGCCTAATAGCGGCGAGGCAGATACGCAGTATTTT
TRBV5-1	TRBD1	13	TRBJ1-1	few	CASSYTGDTEAFF	TGCGCCAGCAGCTATACAGGGGACACTGAAGCTTTCTTT
TRBV27	NA	14	TRBJ2-7	once	CASSMGGVSYEQYF	TGTGCCAGCAGTATGGGTGGAGTATCCTACGAGCAGTACTTC
TRBV30	NA	15	TRBJ1-1	NA	CACRGFGKRNTEAFF	TGTGCCTGCCGGGGGTTCGGGAAAAGGAACACTGAAGCTTTCTTT
TRBV6-5	NA	13	TRBJ2-2	NA	CASSSRATGELFF	TGTGCCAGCAGTTCGAGGGCCACCGGGGAGCTGTTTTTT
TRBV13	TRBD2	18	TRBJ2-1	NA	CASSLALAGGSYGNEQFF	TGTGCCAGCAGCTTAGCCCTAGCGGGGGGATCTTATGGCAATGAGCAGTTCTTC
TRBV7-2	NA	14	TRBJ1-1	NA	CASSFSRGSREAFF	TGTGCCAGCAGCTTTAGTCGGGGGAGTCGTGAAGCTTTCTTT
TRBV2	NA	16	TRBJ1-2	once	CASKVLSDPTIGGYTF	TGTGCCAGCAAGGTTCTTTCGGATCCCACTATCGGTGGCTACACCTTC
TRBV6-4	TRBD1	15	TRBJ1-6	NA	CASRMDREPDSPLHF	TGTGCCAGCAGAATGGACAGGGAGCCCGATTCACCCCTCCACTTT
TRBV18	NA	15	TRBJ1-1	NA	CASSPFGVQNTEAFF	TGTGCCAGCTCACCTTTTGGTGTACAAAACACTGAAGCTTTCTTT
TRBV30	TRBD2	14	TRBJ2-7	NA	CAWSFGLAGGPQYF	TGTGCCTGGAGTTTCGGACTAGCGGGGGGGCCTCAGTACTTC
TRBV28	TRBD1	14	TRBJ1-2	once	CASATTGGFSGYTF	TGTGCCAGCGCCACGACAGGGGGATTCTCTGGCTACACCTTC